In this sample, the clone carrying this T cell receptor (beta chain) turned up many times. The target antigen is unknown. As for time point: newly diagnosed GD, antithyroid drugs for less than 3 months. Researchers made the TCR library from RNA that was extracted from PBMCs. EDTA tubes held Nine milliliters of peripheral blood from each patient. Arm-PCR of CDR3 regions with iRepertoire HTBI primers generated TCR beta libraries. TCRdb called the multiplex PCR reads again in MiXCR, with one record for every CDR3 protein. The sample yields some 330,000 distinct CDR3 sequences, approximately 12% seen once. The data are from a study of regulatory T cells in long-lasting Graves disease. Study-wide results and limits: Among samples with persistent disease, TRBV28, TRBJ1-2 and TRBJ2-5 were favored.

CDR3 size: 14 residues. Trimming removed 0 bases from V and 7 bases from J, with 10 bases in between. Per germline, CDR1 SGHAT and CDR2 FQNNGV. This sample also belongs to another study, concerning T cells in Graves' hyperthyroidism and ophthalmopathy.

The chain links TRBV11-2 to TRBJ2-1, with D perhaps matching TRBD2 (5 bases). This sequence originates from a woman aged 18-29 years with Graves disease. The sequencing here drew on peripheral blood mononuclear cells (PBMCs), taken at new diagnosis, from a patient treated with antithyroid drugs. Here the CDR3 reads CASSLDWGANEQFF. CDR3 nucleotides: TGTGCCAGCAGCTTAGATTGGGGAGCAAATGAGCAGTTCTTC.